The TCR beta chain described here comes from a study of blood T cell repertoires in COVID-19. In the study overall: Donors in the United States, Italy and Spain gave samples during acute or convalescent COVID-19.

This CDR3 comprises 14 residues. Germline V gene lookup returns CDR1 SEHNR and CDR2 FQNEAQ (reference sequence). Trimming at V came to 3 bases and at J to 5 bases, leaving 6 bases not matched to a gene. Followed over time, Seattle patients had been enrolled while infection was active. Authors' processing steps: Amplifying reference gene primers gave estimates of nucleated cell counts. The assay was immunoSEQ multiplex PCR, and TCRdb's table has in-frame clones only and misses some. The V and J calls and the clone size are those of that table, but D and trimming were determined from the DNA. This table has some 270,000 clones, nearly 90% appearing once.

This clonotype was sampled from a woman aged 60-75 years with COVID-19, enrolled during active disease. Sample: peripheral blood. The J gene is TRBJ1-2, the V gene TRBV7-9; TRBD1 agrees at 7 bases. This chain's CDR3 is CASSFGTDKYGYTF. The CDR3 DNA reads TGTGCCAGCAGCTTTGGGACAGATAAATATGGCTACACCTTC.